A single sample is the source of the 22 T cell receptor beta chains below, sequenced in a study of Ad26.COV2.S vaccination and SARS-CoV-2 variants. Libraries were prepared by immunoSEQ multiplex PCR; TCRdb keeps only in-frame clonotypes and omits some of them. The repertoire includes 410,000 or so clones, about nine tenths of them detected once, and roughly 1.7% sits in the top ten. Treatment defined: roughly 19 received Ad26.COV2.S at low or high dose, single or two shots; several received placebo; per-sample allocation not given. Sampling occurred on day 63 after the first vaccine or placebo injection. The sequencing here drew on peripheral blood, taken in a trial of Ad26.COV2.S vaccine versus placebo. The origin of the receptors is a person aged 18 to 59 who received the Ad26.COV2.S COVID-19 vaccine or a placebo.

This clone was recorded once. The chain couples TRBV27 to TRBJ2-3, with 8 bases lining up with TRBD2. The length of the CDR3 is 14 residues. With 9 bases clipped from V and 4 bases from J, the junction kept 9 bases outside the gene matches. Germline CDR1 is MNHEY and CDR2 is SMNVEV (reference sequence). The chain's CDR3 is CASLLRGGADTQYF. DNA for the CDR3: TGTGCCAGTTTATTACGGGGGGGCGCAGATACGCAGTATTTT.

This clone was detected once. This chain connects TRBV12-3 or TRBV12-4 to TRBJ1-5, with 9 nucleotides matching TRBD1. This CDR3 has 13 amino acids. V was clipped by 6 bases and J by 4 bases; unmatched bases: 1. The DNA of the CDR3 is TGTGCCAGCAGGGGGACAGGGAATCAGCCCCAGCATTTT. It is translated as CASRGTGNQPQHF.

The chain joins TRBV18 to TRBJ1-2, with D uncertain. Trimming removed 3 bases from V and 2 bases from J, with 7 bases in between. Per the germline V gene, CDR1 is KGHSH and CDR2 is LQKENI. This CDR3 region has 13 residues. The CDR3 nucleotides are TGTGCCAGCTCACCCCCCTTCAACTATGGCTACACCTTC. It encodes CASSPPFNYGYTF.

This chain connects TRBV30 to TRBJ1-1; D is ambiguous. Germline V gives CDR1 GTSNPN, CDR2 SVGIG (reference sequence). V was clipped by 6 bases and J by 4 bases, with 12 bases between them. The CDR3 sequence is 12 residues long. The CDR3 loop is CACSPGPTEAFF. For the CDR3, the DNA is TGTGCCTGCTCCCCCGGCCCCACTGAAGCTTTCTTT.

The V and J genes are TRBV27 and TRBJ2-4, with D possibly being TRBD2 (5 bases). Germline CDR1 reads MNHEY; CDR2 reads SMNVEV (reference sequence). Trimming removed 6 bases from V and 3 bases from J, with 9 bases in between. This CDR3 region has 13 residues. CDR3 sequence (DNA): TGTGCCAGCAGAGAGGGCGGCAAAAACATTCAGTACTTC. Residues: CASREGGKNIQYF.

As DNA, the CDR3 is TGTGCCAGCAGCTTCGACGGCGGGCCGCGAGGCACCGGGGAGCTGTTTTTT. Translation: CASSFDGGPRGTGELFF. The V gene is TRBV11-3, the J gene TRBJ2-2; the D gene is possibly TRBD2 (5 bases). V was shortened by 3 bases and J by 4 bases, with 18 bases between the two germline ends. From germline, CDR1 is SGHNT and CDR2 YENEEA. The length of the CDR3 is 17 residues.

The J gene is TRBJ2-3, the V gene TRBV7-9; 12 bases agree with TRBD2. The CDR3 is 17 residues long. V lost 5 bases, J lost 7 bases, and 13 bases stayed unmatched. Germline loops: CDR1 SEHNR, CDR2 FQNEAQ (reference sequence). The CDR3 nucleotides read TGTGCCAGCAGCCCCAGACTAGCGGGGGTTCCCCGGAATACGCAGTATTTT. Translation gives CASSPRLAGVPRNTQYF.

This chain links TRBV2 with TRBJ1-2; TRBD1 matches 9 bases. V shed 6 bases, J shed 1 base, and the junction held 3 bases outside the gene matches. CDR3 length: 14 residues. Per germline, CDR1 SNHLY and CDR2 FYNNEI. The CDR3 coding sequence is TGTGCCAGCAGCCCGACAGGGGGTAACTATGGCTACACCTTC. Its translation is CASSPTGGNYGYTF.

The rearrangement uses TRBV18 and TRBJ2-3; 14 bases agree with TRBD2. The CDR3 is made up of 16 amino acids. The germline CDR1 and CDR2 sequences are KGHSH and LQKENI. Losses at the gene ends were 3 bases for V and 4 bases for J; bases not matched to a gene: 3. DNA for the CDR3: TGTGCCAGCTCACCGGGACTAGCGGGGGCCCCAGATACGCAGTATTTT. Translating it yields CASSPGLAGAPDTQYF.

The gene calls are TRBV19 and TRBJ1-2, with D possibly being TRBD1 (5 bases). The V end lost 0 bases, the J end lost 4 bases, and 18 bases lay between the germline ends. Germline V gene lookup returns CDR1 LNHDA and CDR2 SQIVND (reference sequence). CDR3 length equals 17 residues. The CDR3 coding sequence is TGTGCCAGTAGTATAGATCTGGCCCAGGGTATTTCCTATGGCTACACCTTC. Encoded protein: CASSIDLAQGISYGYTF.

The CDR3: CASSLGGVYLDTQYF. In DNA, the CDR3 is TGTGCCAGCAGTTTAGGGGGGGTTTATTTAGATACGCAGTATTTT. V usage is TRBV28 and J usage is TRBJ2-3; the match to TRBD2 covers 7 bases. V was clipped by 2 bases and J by 5 bases; unmatched bases: 7. This CDR3 is 15 amino acids long. In germline, CDR1 is MDHEN, CDR2 SYDVKM.

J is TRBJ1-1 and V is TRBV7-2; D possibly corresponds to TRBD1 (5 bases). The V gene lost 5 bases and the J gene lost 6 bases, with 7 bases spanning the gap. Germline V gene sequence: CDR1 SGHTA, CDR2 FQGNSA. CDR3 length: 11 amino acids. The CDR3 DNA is TGTGCCAGCAGCGAAGGGGCTGAAGCTTTCTTT. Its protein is CASSEGAEAFF.

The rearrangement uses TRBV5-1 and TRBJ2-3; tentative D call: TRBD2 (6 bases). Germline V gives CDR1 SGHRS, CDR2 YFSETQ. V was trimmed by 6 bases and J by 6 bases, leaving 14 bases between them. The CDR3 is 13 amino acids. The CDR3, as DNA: TGCGCCAGCACCGCAACTGCGGGGGATACGCAGTATTTT. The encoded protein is CASTATAGDTQYF.

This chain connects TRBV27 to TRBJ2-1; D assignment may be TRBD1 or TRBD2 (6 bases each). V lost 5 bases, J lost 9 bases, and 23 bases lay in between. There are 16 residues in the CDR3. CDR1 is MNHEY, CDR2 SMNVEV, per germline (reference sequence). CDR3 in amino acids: CASSPRWGATMREQFF. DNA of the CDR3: TGTGCCAGCAGTCCGAGATGGGGGGCCACTATGCGTGAGCAGTTCTTC.

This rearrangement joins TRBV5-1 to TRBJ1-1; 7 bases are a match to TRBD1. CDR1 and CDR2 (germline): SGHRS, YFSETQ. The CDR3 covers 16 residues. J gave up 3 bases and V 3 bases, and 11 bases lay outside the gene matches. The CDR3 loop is CASSSTQQGTYTEAFF. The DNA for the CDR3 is TGCGCCAGCAGCTCGACGCAACAGGGGACCTACACTGAAGCTTTCTTT.

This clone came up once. In DNA form, the CDR3 reads TGTGCCAGCAGCTTTCTCCTTGGTCGGCAGGAGGAGGGCTACACCTTC. Residues: CASSFLLGRQEEGYTF. This chain joins TRBV7-8 and TRBJ1-2, with D unresolved. V lost 3 bases and J lost 8, with 22 bases in between. Germline V gene lookup returns CDR1 SGHVS and CDR2 FQNEAQ. CDR3 size: 16 residues.

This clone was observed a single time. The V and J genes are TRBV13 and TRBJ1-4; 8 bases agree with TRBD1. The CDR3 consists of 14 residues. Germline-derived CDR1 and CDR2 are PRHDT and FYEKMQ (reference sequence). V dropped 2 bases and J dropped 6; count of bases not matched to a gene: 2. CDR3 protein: CASSLRQGYEKLFF. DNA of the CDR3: TGTGCCAGCAGCTTAAGACAGGGGTATGAAAAACTGTTTTTT. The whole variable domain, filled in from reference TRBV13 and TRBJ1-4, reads AAGVIQSPRHLIKEKRETATLKCYPIPRHDTVYWYQQGPGQDPQFLISFYEKMQSDKGSIPDRFSAQQFSDYHSELNMSSLELGDSALYFCASSLRQGYEKLFFGSGTQLSVL.

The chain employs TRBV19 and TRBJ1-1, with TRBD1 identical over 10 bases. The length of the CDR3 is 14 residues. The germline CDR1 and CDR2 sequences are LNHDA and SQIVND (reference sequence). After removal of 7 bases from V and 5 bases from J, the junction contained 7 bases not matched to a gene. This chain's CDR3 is CASIIGQGDTEAFF. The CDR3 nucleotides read TGTGCCAGTATAATAGGACAGGGGGATACTGAAGCTTTCTTT.

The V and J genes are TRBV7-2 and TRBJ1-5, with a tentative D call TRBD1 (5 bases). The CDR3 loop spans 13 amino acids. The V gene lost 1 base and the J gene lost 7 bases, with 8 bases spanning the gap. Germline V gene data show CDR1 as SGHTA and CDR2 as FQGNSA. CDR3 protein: CASSLGGDQPQHF. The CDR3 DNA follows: TGTGCCAGCAGCTTAGGTGGGGACCAGCCCCAGCATTTT.

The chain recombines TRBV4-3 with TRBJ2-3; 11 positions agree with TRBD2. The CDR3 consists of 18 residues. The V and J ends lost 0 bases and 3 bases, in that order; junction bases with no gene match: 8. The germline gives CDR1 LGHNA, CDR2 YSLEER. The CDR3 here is CASSQDHIAGGPTDTQYF. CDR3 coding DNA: TGCGCCAGCAGCCAAGACCACATAGCGGGGGGGCCGACAGATACGCAGTATTTT.

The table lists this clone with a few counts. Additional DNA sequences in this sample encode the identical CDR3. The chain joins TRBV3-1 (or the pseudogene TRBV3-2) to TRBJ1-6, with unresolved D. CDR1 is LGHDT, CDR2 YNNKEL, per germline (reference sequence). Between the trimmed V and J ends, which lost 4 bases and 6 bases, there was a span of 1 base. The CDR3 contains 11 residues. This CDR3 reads CASSRNSPLHF. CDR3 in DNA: TGTGCCAGCAGCCGTAATTCACCCCTCCACTTT.

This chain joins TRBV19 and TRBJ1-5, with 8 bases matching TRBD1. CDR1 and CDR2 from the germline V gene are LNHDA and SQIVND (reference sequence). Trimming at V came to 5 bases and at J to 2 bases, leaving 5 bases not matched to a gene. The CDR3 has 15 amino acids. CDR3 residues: CASSSDRDGNQPQHF. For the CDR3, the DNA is TGTGCCAGTAGTTCGGACAGGGACGGCAATCAGCCCCAGCATTTT.